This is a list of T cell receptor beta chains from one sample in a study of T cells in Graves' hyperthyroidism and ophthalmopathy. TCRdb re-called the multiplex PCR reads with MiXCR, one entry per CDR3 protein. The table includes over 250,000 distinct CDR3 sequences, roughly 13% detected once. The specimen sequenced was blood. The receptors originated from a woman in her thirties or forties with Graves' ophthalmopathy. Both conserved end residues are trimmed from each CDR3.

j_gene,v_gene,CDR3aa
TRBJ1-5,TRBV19,ASRTQTGGGQPQH
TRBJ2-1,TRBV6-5,ASAQGTGVYNEQF
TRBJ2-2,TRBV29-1,SVDLRGTGNTGELF
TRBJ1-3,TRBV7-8,ASSLVSGTGNTIY
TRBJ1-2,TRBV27,ASSSGTDFFRWGYT
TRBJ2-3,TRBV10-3,AISESIGSSTDTQY
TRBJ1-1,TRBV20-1,SAPKGRRTEAF
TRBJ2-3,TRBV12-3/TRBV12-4,ASKETGLAGFIDTQY
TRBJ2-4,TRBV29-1,SARSWGLAENIQY
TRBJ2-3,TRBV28,ASRPGLAGEADTQY
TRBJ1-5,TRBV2,ASSTSGANQPQH
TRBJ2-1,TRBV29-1,SVEDWGRGNSYNEQF
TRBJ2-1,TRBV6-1,ASSTTTGFGEQF
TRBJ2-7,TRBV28,ASSPNGARYEQY
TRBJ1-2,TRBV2,ASSELGWGSPYGYT
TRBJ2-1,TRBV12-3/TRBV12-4,ASSLRLAGNNEQF
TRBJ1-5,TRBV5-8,ASSFATGNSNQPQH
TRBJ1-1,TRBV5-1,ASSFIAGRGTEAF
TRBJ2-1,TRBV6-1,ASSVWRGGGSYNEQF
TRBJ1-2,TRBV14,ASSTRQGPNYGYT
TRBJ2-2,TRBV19,ASSIGTGGAGELF
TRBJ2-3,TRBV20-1,SARARFSREARSTDTQY
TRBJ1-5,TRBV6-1,ASSETVGNQPQH
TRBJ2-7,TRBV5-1,ASSFSLRDRVDEQY
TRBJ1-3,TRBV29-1,SVPGTADTIY
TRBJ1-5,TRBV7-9,ASSLDGAYNQPQH
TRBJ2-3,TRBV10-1,ASSEDRRTDTQY
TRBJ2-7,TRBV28,ASSLSLGEQY
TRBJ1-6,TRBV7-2,ASSKYRGGNSPLH
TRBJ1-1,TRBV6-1,ASKGESGTEAF
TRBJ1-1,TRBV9,ASSVVVRPNTEAF
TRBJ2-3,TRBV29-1,SVLPGRTDTQY
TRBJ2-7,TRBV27,ASSLSAAEIIYEQY
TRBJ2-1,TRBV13,ASSDRTDNEQF
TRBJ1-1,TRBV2,ASSEGTGEWAEAF
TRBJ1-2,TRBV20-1,SARDAAGFSYGYT
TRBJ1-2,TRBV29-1,SVRTVGVGYT
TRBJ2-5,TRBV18,ASSPRQGLETQY
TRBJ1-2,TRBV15,ATSRDKSEARNT
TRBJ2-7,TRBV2,ASGWTSGAYEQY
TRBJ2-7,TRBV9,ASSAEDRYRDEQY
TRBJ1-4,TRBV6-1,ASRPIATNEKLF
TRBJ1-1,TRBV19,ASSPWSGGTEAF
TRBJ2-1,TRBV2,ASSESAEMDSGRIEQF
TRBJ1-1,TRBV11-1,ASSPSPNRGITEAF
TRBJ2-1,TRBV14,ASSQARWGNEQF
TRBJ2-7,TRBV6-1,ASSYLPGPRLEQY
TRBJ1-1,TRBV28,ASSHSWEDRVTEAF
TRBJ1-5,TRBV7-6,ASSLGVAGANNQPQH
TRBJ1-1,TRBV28,ASSLYITGTL
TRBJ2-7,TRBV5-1,ASSFSQGTYEQY